Detailed here is one T cell receptor (beta chain). TCRdb reprocessed the 5' RACE reads and keeps a single row for each CDR3 protein, giving no DNA. The specimen's table records approximately 380,000 distinct CDR3 sequences. The sample belongs to a study of monozygotic twins with inflammatory bowel disease. This CDR3 contains 17 residues. Germline assignment: CDR1 GTSNPN and CDR2 SVGIG (reference sequence). Someone took a 2.5 ml blood sample from each of the donors. The sequence derives from a human donor with ulcerative colitis or Crohn's disease, or a healthy co-twin of an affected twin (not recorded which). Sample: blood. The chain uses TRBV30 and TRBJ2-7; TCRdb picks TRBD1, but there is no DNA to check that call. CDR3 sequence: CAWSVGTGVLPWYEQYF.